This T cell receptor (beta chain) was observed in a study of blood T cell repertoires in COVID-19. Study context: Acute-phase and convalescent COVID-19 samples originated in the United States, Italy and Spain. Sample material is recorded as cDNA or gDNA derived from T cells, B-cell-depleted T cells, or PBMCs.

Per the original data handling: Amplification from reference gene primers served as the basis for estimated nucleated cell counts. This table comes from immunoSEQ multiplex PCR, and its TCRdb copy is limited to in-frame clones, with some not included. V and J calls and clone size follow that table, whereas D and trimming were derived from the DNA. The profile shows some 64,000 clones, approximately 75% of them singletons. V lost 6 bases to trimming and J lost 4 bases; unmatched junction nucleotides: 3. The CDR3 consists of 13 residues. Per the germline V gene, CDR1 is SGHVS and CDR2 is FNYEAQ. The sequenced sample consisted of peripheral blood. This clonotype was obtained from a woman aged 55-70 years with acute or convalescent COVID-19. The chain joins TRBV7-6 to TRBJ1-3, with 7 bases lining up with TRBD1. In nucleotides, the CDR3 is TGTGCCAGCAGTCTGGACAGGGGAAACACCATATATTTT. Residues: CASSLDRGNTIYF.